A selection of T cell receptor beta chains follows, all from one sample in a study of T cells after yellow fever vaccination. Each CDR3 protein gets one entry after TCRdb re-called the 5' RACE reads with MiXCR. The repertoire holds around 500,000 distinct CDR3 sequences, with around a fifth as singletons. The source material was PBMCs, sampled approximately 20 days after the first yellow fever vaccination. These receptors came from a man aged 18 to 30 who received the YFV17D yellow fever vaccine. CDR3s include the opening cysteine and the closing phenylalanine or tryptophan. A D gene is named only where the DNA matches it firmly. Rows may omit the clone size; those that give it use once, few, many or a size class.

>NA|NA|TRBV28|TRBJ1-5
TGTGCCAGCAGTCTTGGACCGCCGGGGGCCAATCAGCCCCAGCATTTT
CASSLGPPGANQPQHF
>NA|NA|TRBV2|TRBJ1-4
TGTGCCAGCAGGGGATGGGGTGAAAAACTGTTTTTT
CASRGWGEKLFF
>NA|NA|TRBV18|TRBJ1-2
TGTGCCAGCTCACCGAATTGGGACGGTGGCTACACCTTC
CASSPNWDGGYTF
>NA|few|TRBV20-1|TRBJ2-3
TGCAGTGCTGTCCGGGACAGCGGGATCACAGATACGCAGTATTTT
CSAVRDSGITDTQYF
>NA|NA|TRBV27|TRBJ2-3
TGTGCCAGCTACGACACTCTCACAGATACGCAGTATTTT
CASYDTLTDTQYF
>TRBD1|many|TRBV12-3/TRBV12-4|TRBJ2-7
TGTGCCAGCAGGGGGGACAGAGCCCCCTACGAGCAGTACTTC
CASRGDRAPYEQYF
>NA|few|TRBV4-2|TRBJ1-5
TGTGCCAGCAGCCAAGCAAGAGAGTACAGCAATCAGCCCCAGCATTTT
CASSQAREYSNQPQHF
>NA|many|TRBV20-1|TRBJ1-5
TGCAGTGCTAGAGGGGGAGGCCTAAATCAGCCCCAGCATTTT
CSARGGGLNQPQHF
>TRBD2|NA|TRBV20-1|TRBJ2-5
TGCAGTGCTAGAGCCGGAGCGGGAGCTCAAGAGACCCAGTACTTC
CSARAGAGAQETQYF
>NA|once|TRBV7-2|TRBJ2-3
TGTGCCAGCAGCTCCATGACAGGCACCACAGATACGCAGTATTTT
CASSSMTGTTDTQYF
>TRBD2|few|TRBV18|TRBJ2-3
TGTGCCAGCTCACCACCAGGCGCGGGGGGTTCAGATACGCAGTATTTT
CASSPPGAGGSDTQYF
>TRBD2|few|TRBV12-3/TRBV12-4|TRBJ2-2
TGTGCCAGCGGACTCATAGGGACTAGCGGGGGCACCGGGGAGCTGTTTTTT
CASGLIGTSGGTGELFF
>NA|NA|TRBV20-1|TRBJ2-1
TGCAGTGCTAGAGCCCTAATGGGGGGCCTAGACAATGAGCAGTTCTTC
CSARALMGGLDNEQFF
>NA|NA|TRBV4-2|TRBJ2-1
TGTGCCAGCAGCCCCGGGCGGGTATTGGGGAATGAGCAGTTCTTC
CASSPGRVLGNEQFF
>TRBD1|NA|TRBV12-3/TRBV12-4|TRBJ1-5
TGTGCCAGCAGTACAGAACAGGGGGCGGCCAATCAGCCCCAGCATTTT
CASSTEQGAANQPQHF
>NA|few|TRBV5-1|TRBJ1-4
TGCGCCAGCAGTACCAGGGACACAGAAGGAAAACTGTTTTTT
CASSTRDTEGKLFF
>TRBD1|few|TRBV12-3/TRBV12-4|TRBJ2-2
TGTGCCAGCAGTTTAAGGACAGGGTGGACCGGGGAGCTGTTTTTT
CASSLRTGWTGELFF
>TRBD2|few|TRBV4-3|TRBJ2-3
TGCGCCAGCGCTTTAAGCGGGGGGTATCGAAATACGCAGTATTTT
CASALSGGYRNTQYF
>NA|NA|TRBV6-1|TRBJ2-3
TGTGCCACCAAGGTAGAGTCAGCCGCAGATACGCAGTATTTT
CATKVESAADTQYF
>TRBD1|few|TRBV5-4|TRBJ2-1
TGTGCCAGCAGCTTTTTACAGGGGAGAGACAATGAGCAGTTCTTC
CASSFLQGRDNEQFF
>NA|few|TRBV4-3|TRBJ1-6
TGCGCCAGCAGCCAAGAAGTGGGGGGGTTAAGCTCACCCCTCCACTTT
CASSQEVGGLSSPLHF
>TRBD2|few|TRBV19|TRBJ2-7
TGTGCCAGTAGTATTTCGGGGGGGGACTCCTACGAGCAGTACTTC
CASSISGGDSYEQYF
>NA|NA|TRBV20-1|TRBJ1-1
TGCAGTGCTAGCCGTGGCCCTCGGGGCACTGAAGCTTTCTTT
CSASRGPRGTEAFF
>NA|NA|TRBV6-6|TRBJ2-3
TGTGCCAGCGGGCAAACGACAGATACGCAGTATTTT
CASGQTTDTQYF
>NA|NA|TRBV7-2|TRBJ2-7
TGTGACAGCAGCTTAGAAACGTACTCTTACGAGCAGTACTTC
CDSSLETYSYEQYF
>NA|NA|TRBV2|TRBJ2-3
TGTGCCAGCAGCCTAGTCGTCTCGGATACGCAGTATTTT
CASSLVVSDTQYF
>TRBD1|NA|TRBV12-3/TRBV12-4|TRBJ1-2
TGTGCCAGCAGAACGACAGGGTACGGCTACACCTTC
CASRTTGYGYTF
>TRBD2|few|TRBV7-2|TRBJ2-7
TGTGCCAGCAGCCAATTCCCAGCGGGGGGCCTCTACGAGCAGTACTTC
CASSQFPAGGLYEQYF
>NA|NA|TRBV20-1|TRBJ2-4
TGCAGTGCTAGAAGGGTGACAGAGCTAGCCAAAAACATTCAGTACTTC
CSARRVTELAKNIQYF
>TRBD1|few|TRBV5-1|TRBJ2-3
TGCGCCAGCAGCGGGCCGGGACAGGGGCGCACAGATACGCAGTATTTT
CASSGPGQGRTDTQYF
>NA|NA|TRBV5-1|TRBJ1-6
TGCGCCAGCAGCGAACAGGGCACCGAAAATTCACCCCTCCACTTT
CASSEQGTENSPLHF
>NA|few|TRBV5-1|TRBJ2-1
TGCGCCAGCAGTCCCCCCGTGGGAGGCGAGCAGTTCTTC
CASSPPVGGEQFF
>TRBD2|NA|TRBV12-3/TRBV12-4|TRBJ2-5
TGTGCCAGCAGTCCGCTAGCGGGGGGGACAAGAGACACCCAGTACTTC
CASSPLAGGTRDTQYF
>TRBD1|NA|TRBV20-1|TRBJ1-6
TGCAGTGCTAGGGGGGACAGCTCCTATAATTCACCCCTCCACTTT
CSARGDSSYNSPLHF
>NA|few|TRBV2|TRBJ2-3
TGTGCCAGCAGAGCCGATACAAGCACAGATACGCAGTATTTT
CASRADTSTDTQYF
>NA|NA|TRBV20-1|TRBJ2-5
TGCAGTGCTAGGCCTGGGGAGACCCAGTACTTC
CSARPGETQYF
>NA|NA|TRBV5-1|TRBJ1-2
TGCGCCAGCAGCTGGGAAGGATTTGACTATGGCTACACCTTC
CASSWEGFDYGYTF
>NA|NA|TRBV25-1|TRBJ2-1
TGTGCCAGCGGACGAGGGTTGGGGTTCGGTGAGCAGTTCTTC
CASGRGLGFGEQFF
>NA|NA|TRBV5-4|TRBJ2-3
TGTGCCAGCAGCCGGGACACAACTAGCACAGATACGCAGTATTTT
CASSRDTTSTDTQYF
>NA|NA|TRBV20-1|TRBJ2-6
TGCAGTGCGTCAGACTCTGGGGCCAACGTCCTGACTTTC
CSASDSGANVLTF
>TRBD1|NA|TRBV12-3/TRBV12-4|TRBJ2-3
TGTGCCAGCAGTTTCTTCCCCGGGACAGGGAGCACAGATACGCAGTATTTT
CASSFFPGTGSTDTQYF
>NA|once|TRBV18|TRBJ1-2
TGTGCCAGCTCACCACAAGGGACCGCTTATGGCTACACCTTC
CASSPQGTAYGYTF
>NA|NA|TRBV12-3/TRBV12-4|TRBJ1-1
TGTGCCAGCAACCCCAGGGGCGGGGACACTGAAGCTTTCTTT
CASNPRGGDTEAFF
>NA|few|TRBV10-3|TRBJ1-4
TGTGCCATCCGCAGTGAGGGAAATGAAAAACTGTTTTTT
CAIRSEGNEKLFF
>NA|NA|TRBV20-1|TRBJ1-3
TGCAGTGCGAACCGGGACACCGACTCTGGAAACACCATATATTTT
CSANRDTDSGNTIYF
>TRBD1|NA|TRBV20-1|TRBJ2-3
TGCAGTGCTCATGACAGGGGTACGCAGTATTTT
CSAHDRGTQYF
>NA|once|TRBV12-3/TRBV12-4|TRBJ2-2
TGTGCCAGCAGTCCGCCGGGGCCGACCACCGGGGAGCTGTTTTTT
CASSPPGPTTGELFF
>NA|NA|TRBV6-1|TRBJ2-2
TGTGCCAGCACCGACGTGGGTTCCACCGGGGAGCTGTTTTTT
CASTDVGSTGELFF
>TRBD1|NA|TRBV27|TRBJ1-2
TGTGCCAGCAGTCCTGGGACAGGGGTCAGTGGCTACACCTTC
CASSPGTGVSGYTF
>NA|NA|TRBV20-1|TRBJ2-1
TGCAGTGCTAGCTATCTAGCTAATGAGCAGTTCTTC
CSASYLANEQFF